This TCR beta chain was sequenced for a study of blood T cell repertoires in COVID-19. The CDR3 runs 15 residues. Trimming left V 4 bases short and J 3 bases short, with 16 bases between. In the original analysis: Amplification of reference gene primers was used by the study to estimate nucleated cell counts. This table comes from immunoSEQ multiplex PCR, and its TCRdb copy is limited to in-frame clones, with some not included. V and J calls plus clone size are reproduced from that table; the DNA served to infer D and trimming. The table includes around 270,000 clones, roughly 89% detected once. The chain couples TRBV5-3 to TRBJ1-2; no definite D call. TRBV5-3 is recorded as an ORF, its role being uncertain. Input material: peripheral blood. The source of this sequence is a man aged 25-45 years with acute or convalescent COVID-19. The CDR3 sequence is CARSKGLRGDYGYTF. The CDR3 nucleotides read TGTGCCAGAAGCAAAGGACTCCGCGGTGACTATGGCTACACCTTC.